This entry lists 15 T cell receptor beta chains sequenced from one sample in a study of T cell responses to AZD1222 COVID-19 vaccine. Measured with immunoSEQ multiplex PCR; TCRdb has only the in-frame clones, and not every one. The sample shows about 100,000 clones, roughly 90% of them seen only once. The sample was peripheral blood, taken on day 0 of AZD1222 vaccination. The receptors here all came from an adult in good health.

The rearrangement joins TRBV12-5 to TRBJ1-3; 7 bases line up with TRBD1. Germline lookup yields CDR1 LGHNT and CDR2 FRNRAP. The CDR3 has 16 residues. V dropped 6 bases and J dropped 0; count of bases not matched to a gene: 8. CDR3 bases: TGTGCTAGTGGACCCCGAGGGGGCCACTCTGGAAACACCATATATTTT. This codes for CASGPRGGHSGNTIYF.

The DNA for the CDR3 is TGTGCCACCAGTGATCCCGGGACAGGGGCCTACGAGCAGTACTTC. This translates into CATSDPGTGAYEQYF. This sequence joins TRBV24-1 and TRBJ2-7; 10 nucleotides line up with TRBD1. CDR1 and CDR2 (germline): KGHDR, SFDVKD. This CDR3 region has 15 residues. The trim removed 3 bases at V and 2 bases at J, leaving 3 bases unmatched.

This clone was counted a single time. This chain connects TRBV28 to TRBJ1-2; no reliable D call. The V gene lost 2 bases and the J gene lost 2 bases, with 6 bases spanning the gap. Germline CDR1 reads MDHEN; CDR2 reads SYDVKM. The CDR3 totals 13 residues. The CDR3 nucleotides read TGTGCCAGCAGTTTAGTTACGAACTATGGCTACACCTTC. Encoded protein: CASSLVTNYGYTF.

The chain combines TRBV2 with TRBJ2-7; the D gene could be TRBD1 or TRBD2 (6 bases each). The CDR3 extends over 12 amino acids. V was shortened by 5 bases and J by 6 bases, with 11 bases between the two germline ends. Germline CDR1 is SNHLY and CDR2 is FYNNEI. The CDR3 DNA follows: TGTGCCAGCAGTACAGGGAGGCTCGAGCAGTACTTC. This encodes CASSTGRLEQYF.

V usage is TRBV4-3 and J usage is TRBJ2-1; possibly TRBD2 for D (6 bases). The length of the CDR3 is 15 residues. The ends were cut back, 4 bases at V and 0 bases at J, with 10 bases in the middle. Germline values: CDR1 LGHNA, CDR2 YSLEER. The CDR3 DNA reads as TGCGCCAGCAGCCCCGACGGGAGCTCCTACAATGAGCAGTTCTTC. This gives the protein CASSPDGSSYNEQFF.

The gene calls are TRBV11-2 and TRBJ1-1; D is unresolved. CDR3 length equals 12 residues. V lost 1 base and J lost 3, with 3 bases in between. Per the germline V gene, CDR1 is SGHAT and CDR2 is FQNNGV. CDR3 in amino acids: CASSLVYTEAFF. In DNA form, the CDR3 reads TGTGCCAGCAGCTTAGTGTACACTGAAGCTTTCTTT.

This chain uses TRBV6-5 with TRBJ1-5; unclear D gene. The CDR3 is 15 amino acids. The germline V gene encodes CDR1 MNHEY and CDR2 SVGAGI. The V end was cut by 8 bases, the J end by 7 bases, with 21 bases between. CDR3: CASLDSMGSGQPQHF. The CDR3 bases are TGTGCCAGCCTAGACTCGATGGGATCGGGGCAGCCCCAGCATTTT.

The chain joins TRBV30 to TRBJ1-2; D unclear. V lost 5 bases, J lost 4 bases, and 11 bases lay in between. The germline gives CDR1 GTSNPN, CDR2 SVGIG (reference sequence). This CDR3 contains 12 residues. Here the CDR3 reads CAWAIGPYGYTF. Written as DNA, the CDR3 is TGTGCCTGGGCCATCGGCCCCTATGGCTACACCTTC. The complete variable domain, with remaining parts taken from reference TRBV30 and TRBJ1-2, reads SQTIHQWPATLVQPVGSPLSLECTVEGTSNPNLYWYRQAAGRGLQLLFYSVGIGQISSEVPQNLSASRPQDRQFILSSKKLLLSDSGFYLCAWAIGPYGYTFGSGTRLTVV.

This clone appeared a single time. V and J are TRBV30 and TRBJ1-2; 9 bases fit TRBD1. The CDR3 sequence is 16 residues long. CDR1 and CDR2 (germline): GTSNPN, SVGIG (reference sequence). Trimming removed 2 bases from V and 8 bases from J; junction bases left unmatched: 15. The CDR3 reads CAWSPPDRGLSKGYTF. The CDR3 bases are TGTGCCTGGAGTCCTCCCGACAGGGGGTTATCTAAAGGCTACACCTTC.

Here the CDR3 reads CATSRVAGSYNEQFF. The CDR3, as DNA: TGTGCCACCAGCAGAGTAGCGGGGTCATACAATGAGCAGTTCTTC. J is TRBJ2-1 and V is TRBV15; TRBD2 aligns across 8 bases. The trim removed 1 base at V and 4 bases at J, leaving 3 bases unmatched. The length of the CDR3 is 15 residues. Germline V lookup: CDR1 LNHNV, CDR2 YYDKDF (reference sequence).

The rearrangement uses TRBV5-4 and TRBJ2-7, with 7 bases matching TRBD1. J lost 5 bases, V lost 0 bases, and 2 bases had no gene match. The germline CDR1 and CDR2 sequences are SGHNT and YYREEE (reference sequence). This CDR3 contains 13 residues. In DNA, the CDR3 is TGTGCCAGCAGCTTGGTAGGGACAGACGAGCAGTACTTC. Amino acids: CASSLVGTDEQYF.

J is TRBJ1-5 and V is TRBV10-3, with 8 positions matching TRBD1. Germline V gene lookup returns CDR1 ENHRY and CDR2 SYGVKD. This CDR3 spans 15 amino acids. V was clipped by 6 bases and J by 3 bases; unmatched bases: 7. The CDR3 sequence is CAISPTGDSNQPQHF. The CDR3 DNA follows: TGTGCCATCAGCCCGACAGGGGACTCCAATCAGCCCCAGCATTTT.

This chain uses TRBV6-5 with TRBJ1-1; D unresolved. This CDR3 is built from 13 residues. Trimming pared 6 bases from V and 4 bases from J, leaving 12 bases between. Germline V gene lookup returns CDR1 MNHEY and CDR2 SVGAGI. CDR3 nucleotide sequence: TGTGCCAGCAGGATTACGGGCAGCACTGAAGCTTTCTTT. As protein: CASRITGSTEAFF.

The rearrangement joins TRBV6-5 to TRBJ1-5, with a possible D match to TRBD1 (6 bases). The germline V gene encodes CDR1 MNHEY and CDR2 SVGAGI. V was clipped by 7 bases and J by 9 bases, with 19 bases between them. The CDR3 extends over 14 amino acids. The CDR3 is CASKGVRGRGPQHF. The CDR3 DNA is TGTGCCAGCAAAGGCGTCAGGGGACGAGGGCCCCAGCATTTT.

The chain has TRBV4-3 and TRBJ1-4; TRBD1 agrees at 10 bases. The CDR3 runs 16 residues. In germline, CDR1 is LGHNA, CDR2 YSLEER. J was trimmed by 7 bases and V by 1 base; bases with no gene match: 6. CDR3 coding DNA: TGCGCCAGCAGCCAAGTGTTGGGACAGGGGTCTGAAAAACTGTTTTTT. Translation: CASSQVLGQGSEKLFF.